Below, one T cell receptor beta chain is given with its context. The antigen remains undetermined. This record comes from a study of CD8+ T cells in alopecia areata. This CDR3 has 13 residues. Germline V gene sequence: CDR1 SGHRS, CDR2 YFSETQ. V gave up 1 base and J gave up 5 bases, with 7 bases separating them. Once RNA had been extracted, it was reverse transcribed into cDNA to act as the sequencing template. Measured with immunoSEQ multiplex PCR; TCRdb has only the in-frame clones, and not every one. The data show roughly 120,000 clones, with roughly 50% seen just once and 12% held by the top ten. Specified treatment: oral pan-JAK inhibitor, 5-10 mg twice daily. Study-level points and caveats: Patients shared TCRs less clearly than mice did, possibly owing to HLA.

The source is a human donor with alopecia areata. The chain has TRBV5-1 and TRBJ1-5, with D unclear. The sample was CD8+ T cells sorted from blood, taken at week 24, from a patient treated with tofacitinib. The CDR3 protein is CASSLSGYQPQHF. The CDR3 region has the DNA TGCGCCAGCAGCTTGAGTGGGTATCAGCCCCAGCATTTT.